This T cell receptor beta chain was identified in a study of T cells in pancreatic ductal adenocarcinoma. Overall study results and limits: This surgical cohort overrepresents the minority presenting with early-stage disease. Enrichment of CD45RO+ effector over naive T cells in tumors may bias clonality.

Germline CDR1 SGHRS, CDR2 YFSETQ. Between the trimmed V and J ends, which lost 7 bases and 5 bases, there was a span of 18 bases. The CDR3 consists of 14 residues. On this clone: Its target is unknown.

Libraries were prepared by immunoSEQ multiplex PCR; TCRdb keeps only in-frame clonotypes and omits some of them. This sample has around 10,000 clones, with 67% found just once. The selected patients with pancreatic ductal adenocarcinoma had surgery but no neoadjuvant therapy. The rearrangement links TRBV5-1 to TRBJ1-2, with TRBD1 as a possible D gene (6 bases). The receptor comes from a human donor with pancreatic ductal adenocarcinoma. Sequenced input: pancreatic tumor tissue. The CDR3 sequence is CASSTGGGRYGYTF. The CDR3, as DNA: TGCGCCAGCTCGACCGGGGGGGGCAGGTATGGCTACACCTTC. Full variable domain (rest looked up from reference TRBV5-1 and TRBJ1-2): KAGVTQTPRYLIKTRGQQVTLSCSPISGHRSVSWYQQTPGQGLQFLFEYFSETQRNKGNFPGRFSGRQFSNSRSEMNVSTLELGDSALYLCASSTGGGRYGYTFGSGTRLTVV.